The sequence of this TCR beta chain was determined in a study of T cell responses to AZD1222 COVID-19 vaccine (dated by TCRdb to the early 2020s). Concerning the study at large: TCR sequencing covered some 240 trial participants: 200 to 220 given two doses of AZD1222 and about 26 given two doses of MenACWY control vaccine. Trial participants were enrolled by age into 18-55, 56-69 and 70-plus year subgroups, with roughly 160, 29 and 62 TCR-sequenced participants respectively.

Here is what the overall study found, with its caveats: In the small 56-69-year group, the increase in depth fell short of significance, most likely because of low power. No day 14 peak-response samples were available, so repertoires were characterized only after the peak T cell response. Participants were mostly white British, with more females than males. The authors suggested clonal diversity may have been underestimated. Vaccine-associated CD4 TCRs spanned the whole spike protein, with dominant responses in regions 160-218 and 743-854. Reportedly, close to half of the unique spike-specific TCRs recognized epitopes lying outside the regions that are mutated in the B.1.351 and B.1.1.7 variants. Conclusions about previously exposed vaccinees are limited because only five to seven AZD1222 recipients were SARS-CoV-2 seropositive at baseline. After two AZD1222 doses, spike-specific TCR breadth and depth were significantly higher than at day 0 and than in MenACWY recipients.

The time point label on this specimen signifies: about 28 days (+/-7) after the second vaccine dose. The treatment or condition label on this specimen signifies: meningococcal conjugate vaccine given as trial control. Vaccinee samples came from UK trials COV001 and COV002, including a single-blind randomized controlled phase 2/3 trial of AZD1222 (ChAdOx1 nCoV-19) in healthy adults. For TCRbeta chain sequencing, PBMC samples were collected from trial participants at day 0 and at day 28 after the second dose. The CDR3 regions of human TCRbeta chains were subjected to immunosequencing. Processing in the source paper ran as follows. TCRs in the repertoires were compared against a reference library of SARS-CoV-2-specific TCRs that had been generated with the MIRA antigen-specificity platform. Breadth was defined as the fraction of unique TCRs that were SARS-CoV-2-associated. Depth was defined as the fraction of total T cells that were SARS-CoV-2-associated. Using the MIRA data, every spike-specific TCR was mapped to the spike region that the TCR reacted to and assigned to either a CD4 or a CD8 class. Log10-transformed breadth and depth values were compared by one-way ANOVA with Sidak's multiple comparisons tests. TCRdb holds this immuneACCESS table with in-frame rearrangements only. Some clones are missing; in checked studies, unresolved V genes explain under half, and the rest has no known cause. V, J and clone size are those of that table, while D and trimming were read from the DNA. The sample data list about 70,000 clones, and more than 75% of these were observed just once. Around 5.1% of the sample comes from the top ten.

As for this clone: Which antigen it targets is not known. Base qualities are not provided; no much larger clone lies one nucleotide away.

This clonotype originated in an adult who received the MenACWY meningococcal vaccine as a control. Sequencing was performed on peripheral blood, taken 28 days after the second dose of the MenACWY control vaccine.

At the DNA level, the sequence is TGTGCCACCAGCAGGGAAAGGTGGGCTTTCTTT. It is translated as CATSRERWAFF. Recombination joined TRBV15 with TRBJ1-1; the D gene identity is not certain. The CDR3 has 11 amino acids, counting the end cysteine and phenylalanine. The sequence is cut down to CDR3 DNA, 33 bases in frame from base 1. CDR1 is given as LNHNV and CDR2 as YYDKDF, both from the germline V gene (reference sequence). The V end loses 3 bases and the J end loses 11 bases, and a stretch of 10 bases separates them.